What follows are 10 T cell receptor beta chains derived from one specimen sequenced in a study of PD-L1 blockade in urothelial cancer. Documented time point: pretreatment peripheral blood. The assay was immunoSEQ multiplex PCR, and TCRdb's table has in-frame clones only and misses some. The data hold fewer than 65,000 clones, with 80% to 90% observed a single time. Sequenced material: PBMCs, taken around atezolizumab (anti-PD-L1) treatment. The source is a man in his 70s with urothelial cancer.

The chain carries TRBV5-1 and TRBJ1-1, with no clear D. V was trimmed by 4 bases and J by 1 base, leaving 14 bases between them. Per germline, CDR1 SGHRS and CDR2 YFSETQ. This CDR3 has 15 residues. The CDR3: CASSPQPEGNTEAFF. The CDR3 nucleotides read TGCGCCAGCAGCCCTCAACCTGAGGGGAACACTGAAGCTTTCTTT.

The J gene is TRBJ2-3, the V gene TRBV29-1; D call uncertain. This CDR3 contains 11 residues. V lost 8 bases and J lost 6, with 12 bases in between. CDR1 and CDR2 (germline): SQVTM, ANQGSEA. The CDR3 loop is CSSHDGDTQYF. CDR3 coding DNA: TGCAGCTCACACGATGGTGATACGCAGTATTTT.

CDR3 nucleotides: TGCGCCAGCAGCTTTGACCAGGGCACTGAAGCTTTCTTT. This encodes CASSFDQGTEAFF. V is TRBV5-1 and J is TRBJ1-1, with a weak D call TRBD1 (5 bases). The CDR3 extends over 13 amino acids. Germline V gene lookup returns CDR1 SGHRS and CDR2 YFSETQ. Trimming stripped 2 bases from V and 4 bases from J, with 9 bases between.

In its sample, this clone was seen a few times. Its ends do not fully match the called genes, so a read error is possible. The J gene is TRBJ2-7, the V gene TRBV4-3, with 10 bases fitting TRBD2. The length of the CDR3 is 14 residues. Germline CDR1 LGHNA, CDR2 YSLEER. The CDR3 nucleotides are TGCGCCAGCAGCCCGGGACTAGCGAGTGGGGCCCTCGACTTC. Its translation is CASSPGLASGALDF.

This clone was seen more than once but under ten times. V usage is TRBV5-1 and J usage is TRBJ1-4; 7 positions match TRBD1. There are 14 residues in the CDR3. Germline V CDR1 and CDR2: SGHRS, YFSETQ. Trimming cost V 2 bases and J 4 bases; bases outside gene matches: 2. CDR3 residues: CASSFSGGNEKLFF. In nucleotides, the CDR3 is TGCGCCAGCAGCTTTTCAGGGGGTAATGAAAAACTGTTTTTT.

This chain uses TRBV7-2 with TRBJ2-1; 7 bases align to TRBD1. The CDR3 is 15 amino acids. Trimming cost V 6 bases and J 5 bases; bases outside gene matches: 10. The germline CDR1 and CDR2 sequences are SGHTA and FQGNSA. The CDR3: CASSLNWDSNNEQFF. For the CDR3, the DNA is TGTGCCAGCAGTTTAAATTGGGACAGTAACAATGAGCAGTTCTTC. The full variable domain, its missing parts supplied by reference TRBV7-2 and TRBJ2-1, is GAGVSQSPSNKVTEKGKDVELRCDPISGHTALYWYRQSLGQGLEFLIYFQGNSAPDKSGLPSDRFSAERTGGSVSTLTIQRTQQEDSAVYLCASSLNWDSNNEQFFGPGTRLTVL.

This clone was detected a few times. The rearrangement joins TRBV5-1 to TRBJ2-5; 8 bases map to TRBD1. The CDR3 runs 13 residues. Germline V gene sequence: CDR1 SGHRS, CDR2 YFSETQ. J gave up 2 bases and V 3 bases, and 0 bases lay outside the gene matches. The CDR3: CASSWTGQETQYF. The CDR3 DNA reads TGCGCCAGCAGCTGGACAGGGCAAGAGACCCAGTACTTC.

The count of this clone is one. The rearrangement links TRBV9 to TRBJ2-3; TRBD2 matches 8 bases. Trimming cost V 3 bases and J 1 base; bases outside gene matches: 10. The CDR3 is made up of 17 amino acids. Germline V gives CDR1 SGDLS, CDR2 YYNGEE. The CDR3 region has the DNA TGTGCCAGCAGCGCGGGCATAGCGGGGTTCCGCACAGATACGCAGTATTTT. It specifies CASSAGIAGFRTDTQYF.

V usage is TRBV29-1 and J usage is TRBJ2-7, with 12 bases identical to TRBD2. The CDR3 runs 15 residues. J lost 2 bases, V lost 4 bases, and 6 bases had no gene match. Germline assignment: CDR1 SQVTM and CDR2 ANQGSEA. The CDR3 bases are TGCAGCGTTGTTTCGACTAGCGGGAGCGCCTACGAGCAGTACTTC. This translates into CSVVSTSGSAYEQYF.

This chain uses TRBV7-2 with TRBJ2-3; 7 bases fit TRBD2. The CDR3 has 19 residues. Germline loops: CDR1 SGHTA, CDR2 FQGNSA. The V segment lost 5 bases and the J segment 5 bases; nucleotides outside the gene matches: 22. CDR3 coding DNA: TGTGCCAGCAGCCCGAGGCGGGCGGGAGAGGAGTCATTCAGAGATACGCAGTATTTT. Its translation: CASSPRRAGEESFRDTQYF.